The text below deals with one TCR beta chain. Between the trimmed V and J ends, which lost 7 bases and 0 bases, there was a span of 12 bases. The V gene's germline CDR1 is ENHRY and CDR2 SYGVKD. CDR3 length: 14 residues. The assay was immunoSEQ multiplex PCR, and TCRdb's table has in-frame clones only and misses some. The sample has 250,000 or so clones; more than 75% are singletons. This sample was taken from a study of blood T cell repertoires in COVID-19. The sequence derives from a woman between 45 and 65 years old who had been exposed to COVID-19. Specimen: PBMCs or T cells enriched from blood (not recorded which). The J gene is TRBJ1-1, the V gene TRBV10-3, with D perhaps TRBD1 (5 bases). CDR3 loop: CAITAGLMNTEAFF. The CDR3 nucleotides read TGTGCCATCACCGCGGGACTAATGAACACTGAAGCTTTCTTT.